This record concerns one TCR beta chain sequence. Its antigen remains unknown. Vbeta (60) and Jbeta (13) primers were used in the PCR. Clones were read by immunoSEQ multiplex PCR, and TCRdb kept only the in-frame ones, dropping some. The data hold under 140,000 clones, with around 87% observed a single time. Germline V gene sequence: CDR1 MDHEN, CDR2 SYDVKM. This CDR3 region has 15 residues. Trimming left V 2 bases short and J 1 base short, with 11 bases between. This sample stems from a study of cytomegalovirus exposure and HLA in healthy donors. Notes on the study in general: In a later analysis, TCR beta V- and J-gene trimming showed a link to a missense DCLRE1C variant.

This receptor was taken from a middle-aged man in good health and CMV-seronegative. The specimen sequenced was PBMCs. The chain employs TRBV28 and TRBJ1-1; D possibly corresponds to TRBD1 (5 bases). CDR3 protein: CASSLRTTANTEAFF. The CDR3 region has the DNA TGTGCCAGCAGTTTACGAACGACAGCGAACACTGAAGCTTTCTTT.